Listed here are 5 T cell receptor beta chains from one sample, sequenced in a study of vaccination effects on CD4 cells after COVID-19. The assay was immunoSEQ multiplex PCR, and TCRdb's table has in-frame clones only and misses some. The sample shows 30,000 or so clones, just under 75% of them seen only once. These TCRs' antigens remain unknown. Scientists isolated CD4+ T cells after an approximately ten-day culture period ended. Vaccination of participants consisted of two doses of either the BNT162b2 or mRNA-1273 vaccine. The starting material was CD4+ T cells from PBMCs cultured without peptide, obtained after COVID-19 vaccination. These receptors were collected from a human donor who received a COVID-19 vaccine.

A few counts support this clone. The rearrangement uses TRBV5-6 and TRBJ1-1; 7 positions agree with TRBD1. Losses at the gene ends were 1 base for V and 3 bases for J; bases not matched to a gene: 0. Germline assignment: CDR1 SGHDT and CDR2 YYEEEE. The CDR3 is made up of 13 amino acids. In nucleotides, the CDR3 is TGTGCCAGCAGCTTGCAGGGGGACACTGAAGCTTTCTTT. Protein product: CASSLQGDTEAFF. The full variable domain, completed using reference TRBV5-6 and TRBJ1-1, is DAGVTQSPTHLIKTRGQQVTLRCSPKSGHDTVSWYQQALGQGPQFIFQYYEEEERQRGNFPDRFSGHQFPNYSSELNVNALLLGDSALYLCASSLQGDTEAFFGQGTRLTVV.

The V call is TRBV7-9, the J call TRBJ1-1; possible D gene TRBD1, 5 bases. Germline CDR1 is SEHNR and CDR2 is FQNEAQ (reference sequence). The CDR3 consists of 15 residues. Trimming left V 0 bases short and J 2 bases short, with 10 bases between. CDR3 bases: TGTGCCAGCAGCTTAGCGGGGGTAGGAAACACTGAAGCTTTCTTT. Protein product: CASSLAGVGNTEAFF.

The gene calls are TRBV20-1 and TRBJ2-3; TRBD2 matches 10 bases. The CDR3 is 16 residues long. V gave up 3 bases and J gave up 2 bases; unmatched junction bases: 8. Germline-derived CDR1 and CDR2 are DFQATT and SNEGSKA (reference sequence). The CDR3 DNA follows: TGCAGTGCTAGTCCCACTAGCGGGGAGACCACAGATACGCAGTATTTT. It yields the protein CSASPTSGETTDTQYF.

The V call is TRBV4-3, the J call TRBJ1-2; D is uncertain. Germline V gene sequence: CDR1 LGHNA, CDR2 YSLEER. Trimming left V 0 bases short and J 4 bases short, with 12 bases between. This CDR3 is 15 amino acids long. The CDR3 loop reads CASSQEGSQRYGYTF. DNA for the CDR3: TGCGCCAGCAGCCAAGAGGGATCTCAGCGCTATGGCTACACCTTC.

The V gene is TRBV10-3, the J gene TRBJ1-4, with TRBD1 identical over 9 bases. The ends lost 9 bases at V and 3 bases at J; junction bases unmatched: 2. The germline V gene has CDR1 ENHRY and CDR2 SYGVKD. CDR3 length: 13 residues. This chain's CDR3 is CAIRQGANEKLFF. In DNA form, the CDR3 reads TGTGCCATTCGACAGGGGGCTAATGAAAAACTGTTTTTT.